The present entry profiles one TCR beta chain with its context. What it recognizes is unknown. This entry belongs to a study of T cell repertoires in cytomegalovirus infection. This CDR3 region has 15 residues. Trimming took 6 bases from V and 3 from J; bases not matched to a gene: 5. TCRdb recomputed calls from the reads with MiXCR, one row per CDR3 protein. The table has about 830,000 distinct CDR3 sequences, around a third seen once. The V call is TRBV12-3 or TRBV12-4, the J call TRBJ1-5; 10 nucleotides agree with TRBD1. Sequencing was performed on cultured CD8+ T cells from PBMCs, taken from culture after CMV antigen stimulation. This TCR was recovered from a human donor in good health (CMV status not recorded). Some clones in this sample may be carry-over from other donors' samples. The CDR3 nucleotides are TGTGCCAGCAGCATGACAGGGGGCCTCAATCAGCCCCAGCATTTT. It encodes CASSMTGGLNQPQHF.